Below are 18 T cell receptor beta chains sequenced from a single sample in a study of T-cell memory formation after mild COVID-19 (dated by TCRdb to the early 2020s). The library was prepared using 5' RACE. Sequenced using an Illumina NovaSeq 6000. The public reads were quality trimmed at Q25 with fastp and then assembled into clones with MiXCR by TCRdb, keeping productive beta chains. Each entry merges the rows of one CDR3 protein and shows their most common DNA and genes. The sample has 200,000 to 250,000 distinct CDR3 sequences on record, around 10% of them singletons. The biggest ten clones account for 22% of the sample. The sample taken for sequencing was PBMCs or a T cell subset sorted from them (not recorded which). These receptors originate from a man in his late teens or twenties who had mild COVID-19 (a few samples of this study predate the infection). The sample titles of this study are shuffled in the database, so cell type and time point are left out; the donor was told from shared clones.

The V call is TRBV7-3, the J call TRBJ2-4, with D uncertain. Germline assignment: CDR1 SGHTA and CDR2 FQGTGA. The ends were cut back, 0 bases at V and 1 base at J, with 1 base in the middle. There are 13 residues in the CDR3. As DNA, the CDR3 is TGTGCCAGCAGCTTAACTGCCAAAAACATTCAGTACTTC. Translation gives CASSLTAKNIQYF. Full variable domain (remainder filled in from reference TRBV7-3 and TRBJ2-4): GAGVSQTPSNKVTEKGKYVELRCDPISGHTALYWYRQSLGQGPEFLIYFQGTGAADDSGLPNDRFFAVRPEGSVSTLKIQRTERGDSAVYLCASSLTAKNIQYFGAGTRLSVL.

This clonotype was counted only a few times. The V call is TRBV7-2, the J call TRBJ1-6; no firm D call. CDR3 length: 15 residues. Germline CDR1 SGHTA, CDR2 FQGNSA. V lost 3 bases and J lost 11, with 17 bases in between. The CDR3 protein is CASSFRGKLRAPLHF. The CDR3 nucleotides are TGTGCCAGCAGCTTTCGTGGGAAGTTGCGGGCACCCCTCCACTTT.

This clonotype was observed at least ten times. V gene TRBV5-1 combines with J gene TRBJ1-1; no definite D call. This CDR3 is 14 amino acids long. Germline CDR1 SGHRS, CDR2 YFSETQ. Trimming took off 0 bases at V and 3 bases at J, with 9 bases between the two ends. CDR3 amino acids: CASSLAGLHTEAFF. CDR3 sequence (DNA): TGCGCCAGCAGCTTGGCCGGGCTGCACACTGAAGCTTTCTTT. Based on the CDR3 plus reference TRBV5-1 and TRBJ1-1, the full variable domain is KAGVTQTPRYLIKTRGQQVTLSCSPISGHRSVSWYQQTPGQGLQFLFEYFSETQRNKGNFPGRFSGRQFSNSRSEMNVSTLELGDSALYLCASSLAGLHTEAFFGQGTRLTVV.

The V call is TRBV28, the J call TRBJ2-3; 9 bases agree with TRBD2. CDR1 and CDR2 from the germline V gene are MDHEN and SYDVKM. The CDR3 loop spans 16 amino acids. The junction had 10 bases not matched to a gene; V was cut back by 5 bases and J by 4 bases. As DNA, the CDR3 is TGTGCCAGCAGTCCACAGCTAGCGGGGAGTTCAGATACGCAGTATTTT. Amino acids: CASSPQLAGSSDTQYF. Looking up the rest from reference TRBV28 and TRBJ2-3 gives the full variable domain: DVKVTQSSRYLVKRTGEKVFLECVQDMDHENMFWYRQDPGLGLRLIYFSYDVKMKEKGDIPEGYSVSREKKERFSLILESASTNQTSMYLCASSPQLAGSSDTQYFGPGTRLTVL.

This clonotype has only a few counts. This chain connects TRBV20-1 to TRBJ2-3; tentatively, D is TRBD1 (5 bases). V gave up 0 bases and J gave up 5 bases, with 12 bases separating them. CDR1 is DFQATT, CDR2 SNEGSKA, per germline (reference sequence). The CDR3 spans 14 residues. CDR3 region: CSAREQVRKDTQYF. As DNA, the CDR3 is TGCAGTGCTAGAGAACAGGTTCGAAAAGATACGCAGTATTTT.

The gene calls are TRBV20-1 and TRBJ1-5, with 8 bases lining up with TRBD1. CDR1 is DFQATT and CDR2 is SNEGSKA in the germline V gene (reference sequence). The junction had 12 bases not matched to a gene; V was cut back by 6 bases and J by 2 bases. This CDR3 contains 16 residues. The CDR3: CSAAGQGEGGNQPQHF. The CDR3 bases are TGCAGTGCGGCAGGACAGGGCGAAGGAGGCAATCAGCCCCAGCATTTT.

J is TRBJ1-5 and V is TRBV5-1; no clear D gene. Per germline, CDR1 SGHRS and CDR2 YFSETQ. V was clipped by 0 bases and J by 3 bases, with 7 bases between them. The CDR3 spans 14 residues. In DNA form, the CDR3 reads TGCGCCAGCAGCTTGGGCCAGATCAATCAGCCCCAGCATTTT. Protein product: CASSLGQINQPQHF.

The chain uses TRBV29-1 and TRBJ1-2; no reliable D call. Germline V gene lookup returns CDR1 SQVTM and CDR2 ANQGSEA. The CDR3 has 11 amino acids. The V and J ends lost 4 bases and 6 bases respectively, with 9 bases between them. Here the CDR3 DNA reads TGCAGCGTTGGGGCGATTGATGGCTACACCTTC. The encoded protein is CSVGAIDGYTF.

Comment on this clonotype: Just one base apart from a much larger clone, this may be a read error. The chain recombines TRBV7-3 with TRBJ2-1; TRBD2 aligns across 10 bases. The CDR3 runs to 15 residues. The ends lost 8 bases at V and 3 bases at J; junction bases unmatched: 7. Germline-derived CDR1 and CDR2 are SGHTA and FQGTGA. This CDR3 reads CASGLSGGVYNEQFF. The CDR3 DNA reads TGTGCCAGCGGCCTGAGCGGGGGGGTCTACAATGAGCAGTTCTTC.

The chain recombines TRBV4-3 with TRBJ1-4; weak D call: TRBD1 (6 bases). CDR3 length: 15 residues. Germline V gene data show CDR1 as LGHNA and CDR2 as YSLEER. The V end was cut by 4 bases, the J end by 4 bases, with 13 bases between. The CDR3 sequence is CASSRTRTVNEKLFF. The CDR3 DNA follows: TGCGCCAGCAGCCGAACGCGGACAGTTAATGAAAAACTGTTTTTT.

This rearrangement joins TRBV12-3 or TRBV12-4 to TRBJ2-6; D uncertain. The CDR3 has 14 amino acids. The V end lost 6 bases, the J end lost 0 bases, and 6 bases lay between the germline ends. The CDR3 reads CASRQSSGANVLTF. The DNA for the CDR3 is TGTGCCAGCAGACAGAGCTCTGGGGCCAACGTCCTGACTTTC.

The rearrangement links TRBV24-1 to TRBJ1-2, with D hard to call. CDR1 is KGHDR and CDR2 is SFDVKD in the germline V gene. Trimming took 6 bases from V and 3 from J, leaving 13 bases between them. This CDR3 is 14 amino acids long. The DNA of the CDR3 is TGTGCCACCAGTACTTCCCCCTTGGACTATGGCTACACCTTC. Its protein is CATSTSPLDYGYTF.

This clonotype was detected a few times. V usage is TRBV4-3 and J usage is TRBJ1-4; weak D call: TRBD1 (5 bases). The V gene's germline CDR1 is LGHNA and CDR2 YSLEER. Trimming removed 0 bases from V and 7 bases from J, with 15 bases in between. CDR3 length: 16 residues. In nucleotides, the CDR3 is TGCGCCAGCAGCCAAGATGGCAGGGCATCGGCTGAAAAACTGTTTTTT. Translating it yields CASSQDGRASAEKLFF.

CDR3 amino acids: CASSYVSGRSTDTQYF. The CDR3 bases are TGTGCCAGCAGTTATGTGAGCGGGAGGAGCACAGATACGCAGTATTTT. The V gene is TRBV12-3 or TRBV12-4, the J gene TRBJ2-3; 9 bases fit TRBD2. V lost 4 bases and J lost 0; bases outside the gene matches: 5. The CDR3 loop spans 16 amino acids.

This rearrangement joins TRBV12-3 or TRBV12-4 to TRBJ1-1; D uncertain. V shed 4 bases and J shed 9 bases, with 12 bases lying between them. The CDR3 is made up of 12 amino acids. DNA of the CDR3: TGTGCCAGCAGTTCCCGTCAGCCCCAAGCTTTCTTT. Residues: CASSSRQPQAFF.

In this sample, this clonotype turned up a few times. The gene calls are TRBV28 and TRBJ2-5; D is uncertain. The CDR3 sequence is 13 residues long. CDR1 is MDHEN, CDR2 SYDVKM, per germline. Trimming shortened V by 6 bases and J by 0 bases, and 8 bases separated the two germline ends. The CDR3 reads CASSPNYQETQYF. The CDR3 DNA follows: TGTGCCAGCAGCCCAAACTACCAAGAGACCCAGTACTTC.

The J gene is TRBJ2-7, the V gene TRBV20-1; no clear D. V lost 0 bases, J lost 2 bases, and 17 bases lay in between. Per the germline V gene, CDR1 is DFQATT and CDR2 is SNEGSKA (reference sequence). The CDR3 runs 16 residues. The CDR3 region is CSARDYAQAYAYEQYF. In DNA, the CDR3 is TGCAGTGCTAGAGATTATGCGCAGGCCTACGCCTACGAGCAGTACTTC.

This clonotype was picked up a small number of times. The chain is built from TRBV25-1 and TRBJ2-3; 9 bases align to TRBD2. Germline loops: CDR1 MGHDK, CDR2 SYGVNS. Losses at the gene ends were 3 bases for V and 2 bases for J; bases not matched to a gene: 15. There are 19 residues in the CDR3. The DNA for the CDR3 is TGTGCCAGCAGTGAGGGCCGGGGTGCTAGCGGGACCTCCACAGATACGCAGTATTTT. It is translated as CASSEGRGASGTSTDTQYF.